This TCR beta chain was captured in a study of T cells expressing NK-cell markers. Study overall: From sorted CD3+CD56+NKG2C+, CD3+CD56+NKG2C- and CD3+CD56-NKG2C+ T cells came the TCR beta repertoires.

Libraries used 5'RACE template switching adding universal primer site and UMIs. TCRdb re-called the 5' RACE reads and gives one entry per CDR3 protein, without DNA. The sample data list hundreds of thousands of distinct CDR3 sequences. Findings and caveats of the study: The CD3+CD56-NKG2C+ fraction of four donors was likewise dominated by these clonotypes.

The CDR3 contains 17 residues. Germline assignment: CDR1 SGHAT and CDR2 FQNNGV. As to this clonotype: Its matching antigen is unknown.

The TCR sequence derives from a woman between 18 and 70 years old in good health. The J gene is TRBJ2-1, the V gene TRBV11-2; the TCRdb D gene call, TRBD2, has no DNA to confirm it. The sequenced sample consisted of blood T cells: a sorted CD56 or NKG2C T cell subset, CD4+ or CD8+ T cells, or bulk PBMC T cells (not recorded which). The CDR3: CASSLYSPGLAVNEQFF.